This record concerns one T cell receptor beta chain sequence. This specimen belongs to a study of CD8 T cells in Susac syndrome. The V gene's germline CDR1 is DFQATT and CDR2 SNEGSKA (reference sequence). The CDR3 spans 14 residues. Trimming stripped 5 bases from V and 9 bases from J, with 22 bases between. The RNA, 0.5 to 1 ug, was put through reverse transcription using random hexamers. MiXCR, run by TCRdb on the immunoSEQ multiplex PCR reads, gives a single entry per CDR3 protein. The repertoire includes about 90,000 distinct CDR3 sequences, roughly 95% of them detected once, and more than 0.55% sits in the top ten.

Sequenced input: CD8+ T cells from PBMCs. The chain has TRBV20-1 and TRBJ2-5; the D gene could be TRBD1 or TRBD2 (7 bases each). This clonotype originated in a human donor with Susac syndrome. CDR3 sequence reads: CSAGGQEGAGAQYF. CDR3 DNA: TGCAGTGCTGGGGGTCAGGAGGGGGCGGGGGCCCAGTACTTC.